This T cell receptor (beta chain) was recovered during a study of follicular helper T cells after annual influenza vaccination. This clone was found once. Trimming cost V 3 bases and J 7 bases; bases outside gene matches: 12. Germline CDR1 reads LNHDA; CDR2 reads SQIVND (reference sequence). There are 15 residues in the CDR3. The method was immunoSEQ multiplex PCR; TCRdb's version includes in-frame clones alone and lacks a portion of them. This repertoire shows some 9,900 clones, about 83% found once; its top ten account for roughly 0.69%. Specified time point: 2014-2015 season, 7 days after vaccination.

The rearrangement links TRBV19 to TRBJ2-7; 7 bases map to TRBD1. The sequence derives from an adult who received the influenza vaccine. The material was CXCR5- memory CD4+ T cells sorted from blood, obtained 7 days after influenza vaccination. The CDR3 sequence: CASSISGTAEKEQYF. The CDR3, as DNA: TGTGCCAGTAGTATTTCCGGGACAGCCGAAAAAGAGCAGTACTTC.